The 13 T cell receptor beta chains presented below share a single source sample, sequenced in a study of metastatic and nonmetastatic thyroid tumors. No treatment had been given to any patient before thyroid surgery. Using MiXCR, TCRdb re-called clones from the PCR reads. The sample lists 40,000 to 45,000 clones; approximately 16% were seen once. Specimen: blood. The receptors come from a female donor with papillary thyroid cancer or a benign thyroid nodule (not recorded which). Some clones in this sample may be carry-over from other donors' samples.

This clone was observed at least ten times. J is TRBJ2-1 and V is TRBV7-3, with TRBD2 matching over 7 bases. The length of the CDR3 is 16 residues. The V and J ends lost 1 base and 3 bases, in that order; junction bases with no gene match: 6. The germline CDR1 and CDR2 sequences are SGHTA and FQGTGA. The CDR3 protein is CASSLRGRASYNEQFF. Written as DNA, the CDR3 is TGTGCCAGCAGCTTAAGAGGGAGGGCCAGCTACAATGAGCAGTTCTTC.

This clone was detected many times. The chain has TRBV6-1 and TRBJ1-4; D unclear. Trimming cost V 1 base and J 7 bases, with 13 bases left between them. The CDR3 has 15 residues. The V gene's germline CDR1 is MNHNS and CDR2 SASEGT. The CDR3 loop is CASSEGELGGEKLFF. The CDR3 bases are TGTGCCAGCAGTGAAGGGGAGTTAGGAGGTGAAAAACTGTTTTTT.

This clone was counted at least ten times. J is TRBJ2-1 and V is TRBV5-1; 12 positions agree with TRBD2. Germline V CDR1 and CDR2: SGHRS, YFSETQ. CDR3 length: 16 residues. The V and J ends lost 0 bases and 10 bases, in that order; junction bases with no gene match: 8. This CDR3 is CASSLGASGGALEQFF. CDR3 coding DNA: TGCGCCAGCAGCTTGGGGGCTAGCGGGGGGGCCCTCGAGCAGTTCTTC. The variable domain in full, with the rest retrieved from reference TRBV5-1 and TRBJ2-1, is KAGVTQTPRYLIKTRGQQVTLSCSPISGHRSVSWYQQTPGQGLQFLFEYFSETQRNKGNFPGRFSGRQFSNSRSEMNVSTLELGDSALYLCASSLGASGGALEQFFGPGTRLTVL.

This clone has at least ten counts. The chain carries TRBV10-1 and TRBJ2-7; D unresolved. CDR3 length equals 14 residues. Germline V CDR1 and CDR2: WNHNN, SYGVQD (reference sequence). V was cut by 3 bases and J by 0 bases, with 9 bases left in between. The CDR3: CASSDSRNSYEQYF. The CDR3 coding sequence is TGCGCCAGCAGTGATTCCCGTAACTCCTACGAGCAGTACTTC.

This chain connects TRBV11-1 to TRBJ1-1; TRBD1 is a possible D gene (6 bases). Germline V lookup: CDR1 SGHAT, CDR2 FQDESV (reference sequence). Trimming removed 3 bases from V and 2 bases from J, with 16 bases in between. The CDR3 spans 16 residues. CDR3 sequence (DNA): TGTGCCAGCAGCTTCCGGGACATGGTCGTAAACACTGAAGCTTTCTTT. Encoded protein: CASSFRDMVVNTEAFF.

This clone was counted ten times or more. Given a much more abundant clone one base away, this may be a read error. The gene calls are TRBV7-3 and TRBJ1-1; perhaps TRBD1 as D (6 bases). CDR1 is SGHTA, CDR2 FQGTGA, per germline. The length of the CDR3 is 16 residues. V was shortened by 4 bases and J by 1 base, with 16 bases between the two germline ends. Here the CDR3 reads CASSSGASKRNTEAFF. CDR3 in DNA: TGTGCCAGCAGCTCGGGGGCCAGTAAAAGGAACACTGAAGCTTTCTTT.

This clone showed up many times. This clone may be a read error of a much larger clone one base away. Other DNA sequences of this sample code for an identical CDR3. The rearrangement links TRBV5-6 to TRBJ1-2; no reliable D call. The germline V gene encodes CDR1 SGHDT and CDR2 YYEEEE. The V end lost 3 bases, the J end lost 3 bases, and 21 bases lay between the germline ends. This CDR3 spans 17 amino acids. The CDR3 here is CASSSPPGNRVDYGYTF. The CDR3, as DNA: TGTGCCAGCAGCTCCCCCCCGGGGAACCGTGTAGACTATGGCTACACCTTC.

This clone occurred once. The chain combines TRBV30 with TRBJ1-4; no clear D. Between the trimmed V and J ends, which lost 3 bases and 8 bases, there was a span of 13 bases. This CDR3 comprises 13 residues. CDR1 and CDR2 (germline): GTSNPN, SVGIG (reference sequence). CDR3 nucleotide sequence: TGTGCCTGGAGAACCGGGTCTGGCGAAAAACTGTTTTTT. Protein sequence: CAWRTGSGEKLFF.

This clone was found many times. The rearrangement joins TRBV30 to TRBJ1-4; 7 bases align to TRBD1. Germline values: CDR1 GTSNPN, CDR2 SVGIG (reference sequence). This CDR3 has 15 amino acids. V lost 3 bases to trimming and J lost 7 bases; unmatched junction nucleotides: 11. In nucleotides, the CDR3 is TGTGCCTGGAGCATAAACAGGGGTAGAAGTGAAAAACTGTTTTTT. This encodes CAWSINRGRSEKLFF.

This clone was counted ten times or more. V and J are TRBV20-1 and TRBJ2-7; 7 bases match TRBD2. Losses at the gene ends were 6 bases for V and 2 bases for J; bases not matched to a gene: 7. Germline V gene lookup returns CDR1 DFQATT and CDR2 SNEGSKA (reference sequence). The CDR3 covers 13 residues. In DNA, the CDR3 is TGCAGTGCCCAGCTAGCGGACACCTACGAGCAGTACTTC. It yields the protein CSAQLADTYEQYF.

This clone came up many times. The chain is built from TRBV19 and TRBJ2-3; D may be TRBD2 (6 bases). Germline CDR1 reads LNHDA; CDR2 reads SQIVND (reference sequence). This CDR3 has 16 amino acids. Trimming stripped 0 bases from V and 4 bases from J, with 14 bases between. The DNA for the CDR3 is TGTGCCAGTAGTATAGATTCTGCGGGGTCCGCAGATACGCAGTATTTT. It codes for CASSIDSAGSADTQYF.

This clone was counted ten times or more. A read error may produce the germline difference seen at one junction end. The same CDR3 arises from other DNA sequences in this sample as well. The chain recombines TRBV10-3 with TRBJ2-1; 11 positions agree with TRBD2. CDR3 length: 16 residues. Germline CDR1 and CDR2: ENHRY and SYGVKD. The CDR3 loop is CAISEAPSGGYNEQFF. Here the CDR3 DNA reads TGTGCTATCAGTGAAGCTCCTAGCGGGGGGTACAATGAGCAGTTCTTC.

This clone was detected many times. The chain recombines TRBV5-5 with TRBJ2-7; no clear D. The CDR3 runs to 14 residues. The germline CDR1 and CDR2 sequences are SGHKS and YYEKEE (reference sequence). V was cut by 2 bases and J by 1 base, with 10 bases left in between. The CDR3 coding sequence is TGTGCCAGCAGCTTCGGTCAGTATTCCTACGAGCAGTACTTC. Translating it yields CASSFGQYSYEQYF.